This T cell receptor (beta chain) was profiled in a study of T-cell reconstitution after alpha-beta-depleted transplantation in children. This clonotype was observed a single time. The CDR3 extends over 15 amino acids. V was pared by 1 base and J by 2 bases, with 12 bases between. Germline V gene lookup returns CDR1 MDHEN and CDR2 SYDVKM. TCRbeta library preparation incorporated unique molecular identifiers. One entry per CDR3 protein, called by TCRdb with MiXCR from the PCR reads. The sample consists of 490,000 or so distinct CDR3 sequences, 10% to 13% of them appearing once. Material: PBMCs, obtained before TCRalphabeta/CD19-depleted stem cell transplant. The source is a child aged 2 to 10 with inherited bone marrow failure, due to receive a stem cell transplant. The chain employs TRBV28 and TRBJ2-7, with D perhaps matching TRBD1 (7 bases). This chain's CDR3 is CASSLYRGLTYEQYF. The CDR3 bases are TGTGCCAGCAGTTTATACAGGGGACTTACCTACGAGCAGTACTTC. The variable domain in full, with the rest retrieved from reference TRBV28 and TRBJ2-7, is DVKVTQSSRYLVKRTGEKVFLECVQDMDHENMFWYRQDPGLGLRLIYFSYDVKMKEKGDIPEGYSVSREKKERFSLILESASTNQTSMYLCASSLYRGLTYEQYFGPGTRLTVT.